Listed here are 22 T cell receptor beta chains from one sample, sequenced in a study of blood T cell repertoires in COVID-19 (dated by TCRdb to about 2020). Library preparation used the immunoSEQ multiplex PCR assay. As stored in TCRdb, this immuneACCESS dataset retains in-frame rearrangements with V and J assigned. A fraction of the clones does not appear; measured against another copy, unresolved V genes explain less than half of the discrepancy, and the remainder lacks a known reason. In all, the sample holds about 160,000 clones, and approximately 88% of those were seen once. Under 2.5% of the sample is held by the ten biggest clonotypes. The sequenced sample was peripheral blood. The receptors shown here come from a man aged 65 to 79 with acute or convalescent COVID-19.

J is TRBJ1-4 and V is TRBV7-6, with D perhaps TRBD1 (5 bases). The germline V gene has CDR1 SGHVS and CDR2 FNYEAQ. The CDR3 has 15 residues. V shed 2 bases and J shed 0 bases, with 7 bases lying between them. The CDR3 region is CASSLQGSTNEKLFF. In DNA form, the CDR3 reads TGTGCCAGCAGCTTACAGGGCTCAACTAATGAAAAACTGTTTTTT.

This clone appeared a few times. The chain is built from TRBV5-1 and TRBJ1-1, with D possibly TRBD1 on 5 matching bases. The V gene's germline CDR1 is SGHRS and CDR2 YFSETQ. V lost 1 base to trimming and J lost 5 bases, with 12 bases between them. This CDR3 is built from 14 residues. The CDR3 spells CASSLTQGGTEAFF. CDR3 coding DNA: TGCGCCAGCAGCTTGACCCAGGGAGGAACTGAAGCTTTCTTT.

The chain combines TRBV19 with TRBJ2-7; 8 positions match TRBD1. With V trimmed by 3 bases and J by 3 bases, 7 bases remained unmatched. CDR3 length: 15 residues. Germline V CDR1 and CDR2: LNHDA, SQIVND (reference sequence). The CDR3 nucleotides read TGTGCCAGTAGTATTGGACAGGGTGAAATCTACGAGCAGTACTTC. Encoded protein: CASSIGQGEIYEQYF.

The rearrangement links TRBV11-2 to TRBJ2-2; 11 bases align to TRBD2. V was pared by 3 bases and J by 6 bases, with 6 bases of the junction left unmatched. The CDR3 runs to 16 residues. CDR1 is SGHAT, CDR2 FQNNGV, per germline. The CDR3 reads CASSLRLAGGAGELFF. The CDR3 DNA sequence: TGTGCCAGCAGCTTGAGGCTAGCGGGGGGAGCCGGGGAGCTGTTTTTT.

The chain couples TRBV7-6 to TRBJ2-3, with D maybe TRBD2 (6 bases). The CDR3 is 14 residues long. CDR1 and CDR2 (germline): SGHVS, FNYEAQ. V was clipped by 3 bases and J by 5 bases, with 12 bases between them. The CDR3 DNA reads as TGTGCCAGCAGCTTGATTAAGGGAGGAGATACGCAGTATTTT. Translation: CASSLIKGGDTQYF.

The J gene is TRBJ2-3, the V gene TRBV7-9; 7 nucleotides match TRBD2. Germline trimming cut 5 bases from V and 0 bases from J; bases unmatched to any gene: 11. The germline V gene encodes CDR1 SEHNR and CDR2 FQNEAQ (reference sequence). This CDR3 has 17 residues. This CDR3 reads CASSRGGPLTSTDTQYF. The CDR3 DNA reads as TGTGCCAGCAGCCGGGGAGGGCCTCTGACTAGCACAGATACGCAGTATTTT.

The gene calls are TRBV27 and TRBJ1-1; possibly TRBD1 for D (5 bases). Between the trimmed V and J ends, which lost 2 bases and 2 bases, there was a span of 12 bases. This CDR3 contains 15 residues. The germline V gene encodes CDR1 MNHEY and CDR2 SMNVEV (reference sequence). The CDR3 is CASSLGRAGNTEAFF. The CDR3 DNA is TGTGCCAGCAGTTTAGGCAGGGCCGGTAACACTGAAGCTTTCTTT.

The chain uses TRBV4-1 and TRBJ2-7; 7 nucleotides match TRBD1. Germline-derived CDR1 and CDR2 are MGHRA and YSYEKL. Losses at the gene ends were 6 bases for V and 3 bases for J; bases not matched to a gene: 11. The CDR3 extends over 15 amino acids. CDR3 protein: CASRRTPGQNYEQYF. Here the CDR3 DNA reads TGCGCCAGCAGGCGGACTCCGGGACAGAACTACGAGCAGTACTTC.

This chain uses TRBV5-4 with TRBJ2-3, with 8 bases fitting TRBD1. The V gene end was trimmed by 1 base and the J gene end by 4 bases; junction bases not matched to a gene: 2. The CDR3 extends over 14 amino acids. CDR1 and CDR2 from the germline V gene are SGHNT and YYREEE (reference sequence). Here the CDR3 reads CASSLSGGADTQYF. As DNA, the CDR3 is TGTGCCAGCAGCTTGTCAGGGGGCGCAGATACGCAGTATTTT.

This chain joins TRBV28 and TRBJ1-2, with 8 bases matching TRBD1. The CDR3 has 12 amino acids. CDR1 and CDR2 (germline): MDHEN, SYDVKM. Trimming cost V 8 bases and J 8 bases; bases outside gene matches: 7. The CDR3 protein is CASLLSGGGYTF. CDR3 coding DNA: TGTGCCAGCCTACTGTCAGGGGGCGGCTACACCTTC.

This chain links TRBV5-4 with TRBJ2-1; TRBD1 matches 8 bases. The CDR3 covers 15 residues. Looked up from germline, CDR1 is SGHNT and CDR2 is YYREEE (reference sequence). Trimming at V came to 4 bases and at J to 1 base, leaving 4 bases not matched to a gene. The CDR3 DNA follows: TGTGCCAGCAGCCTGACAGGGGCGTCCTACAATGAGCAGTTCTTC. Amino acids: CASSLTGASYNEQFF. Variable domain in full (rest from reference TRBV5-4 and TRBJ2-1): ETGVTQSPTHLIKTRGQQVTLRCSSQSGHNTVSWYQQALGQGPQFIFQYYREEENGRGNFPPRFSGLQFPNYSSELNVNALELDDSALYLCASSLTGASYNEQFFGPGTRLTVL.

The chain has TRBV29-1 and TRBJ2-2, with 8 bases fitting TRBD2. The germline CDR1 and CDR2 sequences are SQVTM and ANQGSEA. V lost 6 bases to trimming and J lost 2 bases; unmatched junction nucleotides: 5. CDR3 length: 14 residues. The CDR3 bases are TGCAGCGTGGGAGTAGCGGGAAACACCGGGGAGCTGTTTTTT. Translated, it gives CSVGVAGNTGELFF.

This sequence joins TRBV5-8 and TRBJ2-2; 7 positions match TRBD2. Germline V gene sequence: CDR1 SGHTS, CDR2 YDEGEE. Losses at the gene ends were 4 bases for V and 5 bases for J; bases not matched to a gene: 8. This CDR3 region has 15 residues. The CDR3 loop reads CASSLRTGGTGELFF. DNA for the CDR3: TGTGCCAGCAGCCTTCGGACGGGGGGAACCGGGGAGCTGTTTTTT.

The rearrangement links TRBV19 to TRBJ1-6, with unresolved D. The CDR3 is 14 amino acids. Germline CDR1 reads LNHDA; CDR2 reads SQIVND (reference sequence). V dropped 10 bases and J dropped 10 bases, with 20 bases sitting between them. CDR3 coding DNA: TGTGCCAATCTCAGGTTAATTGACAAATCACCCCTCCACTTT. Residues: CANLRLIDKSPLHF. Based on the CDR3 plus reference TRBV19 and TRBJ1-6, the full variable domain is DGGITQSPKYLFRKEGQNVTLSCEQNLNHDAMYWYRQDPGQGLRLIYYSQIVNDFQKGDIAEGYSVSREKKESFPLTVTSAQKNPTAFYLCANLRLIDKSPLHFGNGTRLTVT.

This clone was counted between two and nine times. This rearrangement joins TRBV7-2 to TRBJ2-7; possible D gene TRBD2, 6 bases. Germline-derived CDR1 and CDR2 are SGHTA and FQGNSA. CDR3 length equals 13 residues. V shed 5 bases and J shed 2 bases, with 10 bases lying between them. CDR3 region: CASSRPGAYEQYF. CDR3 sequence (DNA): TGTGCCAGCAGCAGGCCGGGGGCCTACGAGCAGTACTTC. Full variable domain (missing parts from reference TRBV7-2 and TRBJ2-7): GAGVSQSPSNKVTEKGKDVELRCDPISGHTALYWYRQSLGQGLEFLIYFQGNSAPDKSGLPSDRFSAERTGGSVSTLTIQRTQQEDSAVYLCASSRPGAYEQYFGPGTRLTVT.

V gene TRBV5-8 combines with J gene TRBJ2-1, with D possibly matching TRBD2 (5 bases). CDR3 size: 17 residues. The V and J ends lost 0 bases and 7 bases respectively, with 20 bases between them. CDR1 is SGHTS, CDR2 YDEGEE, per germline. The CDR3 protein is CASSLAEGSGVWNEQFF. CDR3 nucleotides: TGTGCCAGCAGCTTGGCGGAAGGGAGTGGAGTTTGGAATGAGCAGTTCTTC.

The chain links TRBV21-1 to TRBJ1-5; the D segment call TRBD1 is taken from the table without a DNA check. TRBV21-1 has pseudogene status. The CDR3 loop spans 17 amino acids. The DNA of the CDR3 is TGTGCCAGCATCGAATCTTTGGCCAGGGGGGTTGTTGGACCCCAGCATTTT. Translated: CASIESLARGVVGPQHF.

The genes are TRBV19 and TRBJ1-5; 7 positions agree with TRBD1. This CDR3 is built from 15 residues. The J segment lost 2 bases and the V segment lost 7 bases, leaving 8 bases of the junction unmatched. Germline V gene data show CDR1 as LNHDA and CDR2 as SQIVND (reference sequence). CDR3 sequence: CASTGGQGGNQPQHF. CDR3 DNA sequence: TGTGCCAGTACGGGCGGGCAGGGGGGCAATCAGCCCCAGCATTTT.

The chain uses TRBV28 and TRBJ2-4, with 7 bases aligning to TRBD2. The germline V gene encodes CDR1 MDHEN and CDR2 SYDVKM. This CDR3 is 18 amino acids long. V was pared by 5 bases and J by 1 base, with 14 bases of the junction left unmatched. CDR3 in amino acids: CASSPWVGVGGAKNIQYF. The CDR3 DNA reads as TGTGCCAGCAGTCCGTGGGTTGGAGTGGGGGGGGCCAAAAACATTCAGTACTTC.

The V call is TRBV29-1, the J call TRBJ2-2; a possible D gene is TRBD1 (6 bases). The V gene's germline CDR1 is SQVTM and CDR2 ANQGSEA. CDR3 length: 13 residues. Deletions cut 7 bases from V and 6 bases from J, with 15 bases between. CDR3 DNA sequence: TGCAGCGGACGACAGGCACGGTCCGGGGAGCTGTTTTTT. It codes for CSGRQARSGELFF.

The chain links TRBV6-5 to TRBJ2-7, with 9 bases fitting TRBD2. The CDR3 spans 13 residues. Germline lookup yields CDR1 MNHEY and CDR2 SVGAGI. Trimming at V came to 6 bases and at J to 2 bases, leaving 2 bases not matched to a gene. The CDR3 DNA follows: TGTGCCAGCAGAGCGGGGGGAACCTACGAGCAGTACTTC. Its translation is CASRAGGTYEQYF.

The CDR3 DNA reads TGTGCCAGCAGTGCGGACAGGGGAGGAAACACCATATATTTT. The encoded protein is CASSADRGGNTIYF. This sequence joins TRBV7-2 and TRBJ1-3; TRBD1 agrees at 9 bases. CDR1 is SGHTA and CDR2 is FQGNSA in the germline V gene. The CDR3 loop spans 14 amino acids. Trimming took 6 bases from V and 4 from J; bases not matched to a gene: 4.